This T cell receptor (beta chain) is drawn from a study of blood T cells in healthy people across ages (dated by TCRdb to about 2015). Study-wide context: In model experiments, template switching captured roughly one uniquely barcoded TCR beta cDNA molecule for every two T cells. Using deep sequencing normalized with unique cDNA molecular identifiers, the study measured how TCR beta repertoire diversity changes with age. Four age groups were formed from the donors: young (average around 15 years), middle-aged (around 37), aged (62) and long-lived (roughly 81). Using the same blood draw, the study looked at two additional independent replicas of 1 million unique cDNA reads for two donors, one aged 18 to 29 and the other aged 80 or older. Results and caveats for the whole study, not just this receptor: Estimates of total diversity from one million sequenced T cells were regarded as lower bounds and underestimates. Observed TCR beta diversity per million T cells fell roughly linearly with age, and a significant reduction was already apparent by age around 39. Compared with the aged group, the long-lived group had more naive CD4+ T cells, fewer expanded clones and increased TCR diversity, suggesting age selection. Donor CMV infection status was unknown, potentially confounding age-related changes in expanded clonotypes. Conclusive comparison of naive and antigen-experienced compartments was prevented by the profiling of bulk unsorted PBMCs. Observed TCR beta diversity correlated strongly with the percentage of naive T cells measured by flow cytometry.

The donors were under 40 Caucasian individuals from Russia, aged roughly 6 to 95 years, who were systemically healthy. Each donor gave ten milliliters of peripheral blood, collected into EDTA-treated Vacutainer tubes. Ficoll-Paque density-gradient centrifugation was used to isolate PBMCs, with at least 6 million per sample. Trizol reagent was used to extract total RNA from the PBMCs, yielding at least 5.5 micrograms per sample. The percentages of naive CD45RAhigh/CD27high T cells were determined by flow cytometry on a PBMC aliquot from every donor. Concerning this clonotype: What this receptor recognizes is not known. No clone much larger than this one lies a single base away; base qualities are absent.

From its cysteine to its phenylalanine, the CDR3 spans 11 amino acids. Only CDR3 DNA remains: 33 bases, in frame from the first base. The germline ends are 9 bases apart after V is trimmed by 8 bases and J by 5 bases. As encoded in the germline V gene (reference sequence), CDR1 is MNHNY while CDR2 is SVGAGI. Library prep was done by 5' RACE. The data were produced on an Illumina HiSeq 2500. The second PCR ran for about 6 to 11 cycles and used a J-beta primer mix along with a sample-barcoded 5' primer. Each TCR beta cDNA molecule received a unique molecular identifier from a template-switch 5' adaptor carrying 12 random nucleotides. Each sample yielded at least 2.5 million CDR3-containing paired-end reads. The Mint cDNA synthesis kit, primed by a TRBC-specific oligonucleotide, was used to synthesize first-strand cDNA from all RNA. Following uracil-DNA glycosylase treatment, all cDNA underwent a first 18-cycle PCR with the universal primers M1SS and BC2_uni_R. The authors' pipeline ran thus. Normalization of each sample was performed by random selection of 1 million high-quality reads, each carrying a distinct molecular identifier. Reads with shared molecular identifiers were discarded instead of being binned into consensus sequences. CDR3 identification, clonotype clustering and error correction used MiTCR with a Q25 quality threshold and the strictest error-elimination algorithm. A nonparametric unseen species model with Euler transformation was used to estimate lower-bound total TCR beta diversity. The public reads were quality trimmed at Q25 with fastp and then assembled into clones with MiXCR by TCRdb, keeping productive beta chains. Rows with a matching CDR3 protein are joined into one entry that keeps the most common DNA and genes. It is TCRdb's table, rather than the study itself, that gives the V and J calls and clone size. Counted in this sample were fewer than 600,000 distinct CDR3 sequences; about 26% of them appeared once. The ten largest account for approximately 3.3% of the sample.

A further study also used this sample, focusing on T cells of mothers and their children. The second study also describes: The donors were nine systemically healthy Caucasian individuals, made up of three mothers and their six children. cDNA synthesis used all of the extracted RNA, with around 1.6 ug of RNA in each 15 ul reaction. Sample barcodes and 2-4 random nucleotides were added via the M1S primer in the second PCR. Each mother yielded over 8.5 million TCR beta CDR3 reads and each child about 3 million reads. Thymic selection shapes the output of TCR recombination in a similar way in related and unrelated pairs, and inherited differences have a minor effect. Normalized repertoire overlap was always found to be slightly, but never significantly, higher in related mother-child pairs than in unrelated mother-child pairs. Persistent microchimeric T cell clones were not detected, at a sensitivity of 95 to 100 clones per million clonotypes. To look for features that set related mother-child pairs apart from unrelated individuals, the researchers ran deep NGS to compare the TCR beta repertoires of mothers and children. Mothers averaged about 40 +/- 4 years of age and children averaged around 10 +/- 4 years. After adapters were ligated using NEBNext reagents, the libraries underwent 100+100 nt paired-end sequencing on an Illumina HiSeq 2000. To avoid cross-contamination, the mother libraries and the child libraries were prepared a month apart and sequenced in separate runs. Between roughly 500,000 and 2,100,000 distinct TCR beta clonotypes were identified per donor. Naive TCR beta clonotypes were estimated from low-frequency clonotypes matched to each donor's FACS-determined naive share, without sorting.

The receptor's source is a boy younger than 10 in good health. The chain links TRBV6-6 with TRBJ2-5; the D segment could be TRBD2, given 5 matching bases. Sequenced material: blood. In nucleotides, the sequence is TGTGCCAGCGGTGAGGGTGAGACCCAGTACTTC. This sequence encodes CASGEGETQYF.